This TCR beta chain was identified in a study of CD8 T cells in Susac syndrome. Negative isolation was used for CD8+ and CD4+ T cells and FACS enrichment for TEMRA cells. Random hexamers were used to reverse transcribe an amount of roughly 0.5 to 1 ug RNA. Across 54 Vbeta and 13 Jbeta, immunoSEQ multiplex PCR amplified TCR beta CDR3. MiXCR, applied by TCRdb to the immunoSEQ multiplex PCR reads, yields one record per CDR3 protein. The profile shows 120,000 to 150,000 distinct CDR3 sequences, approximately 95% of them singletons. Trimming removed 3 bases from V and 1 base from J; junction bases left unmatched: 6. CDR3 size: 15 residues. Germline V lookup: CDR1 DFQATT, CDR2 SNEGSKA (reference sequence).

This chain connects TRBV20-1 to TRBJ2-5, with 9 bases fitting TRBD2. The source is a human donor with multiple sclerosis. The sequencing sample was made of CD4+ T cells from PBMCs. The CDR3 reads CSARGVAGVQETQYF. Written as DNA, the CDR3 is TGCAGTGCTAGGGGGGTAGCGGGAGTCCAAGAGACCCAGTACTTC.